This T cell receptor (beta chain) came from a study of early T cells in non-severe SARS-CoV-2 infection. General study points: Matching with VDJdb favored anti-spike CD8 responses (missing private and CD4 specificities).

This clonotype was seen at least ten times. Its antigen is currently unknown. The protocol attached unique molecular identifiers to individual cDNA molecules. Using its own MiXCR run on the 5' RACE reads, TCRdb lists one record per CDR3 protein. Here the sample spans 20,000 to 25,000 distinct CDR3 sequences, nearly 5% being singletons. Germline CDR1 MDHEN, CDR2 SYDVKM. The junction had 9 bases not matched to a gene; V was cut back by 7 bases and J by 3 bases. The CDR3 is 14 residues long. The rearrangement links TRBV28 to TRBJ2-7; the match to TRBD2 covers 7 bases. The sample comprised whole blood. This receptor was obtained from an adult who was a healthcare worker with PCR-confirmed SARS-CoV-2 infection or an uninfected control (not recorded which). The CDR3 DNA reads TGTGCCAGCACCTCAGGGAGGGGTGACTACGAGCAGTACTTC. As protein: CASTSGRGDYEQYF.